This T cell receptor beta chain was recovered during a study of monozygotic twins with cystic fibrosis. The V end was cut by 3 bases, the J end by 0 bases, with 17 bases between. This CDR3 contains 17 residues. Germline CDR1 reads SNHLY; CDR2 reads FYNNEI. The data were produced by immunoSEQ multiplex PCR, yet TCRdb's version contains in-frame clones alone and is incomplete. The table has approximately 11,000 clones, around 97% seen once. The V call is TRBV2, the J call TRBJ1-1; tentatively, D is TRBD1 (5 bases). The sample consisted of blood. The TCR originated in a boy younger than 18 with cystic fibrosis. The CDR3 loop is CASSDSGTQNMNTEAFF. In DNA, the CDR3 is TGTGCCAGCAGTGACTCCGGGACTCAGAACATGAACACTGAAGCTTTCTTT.